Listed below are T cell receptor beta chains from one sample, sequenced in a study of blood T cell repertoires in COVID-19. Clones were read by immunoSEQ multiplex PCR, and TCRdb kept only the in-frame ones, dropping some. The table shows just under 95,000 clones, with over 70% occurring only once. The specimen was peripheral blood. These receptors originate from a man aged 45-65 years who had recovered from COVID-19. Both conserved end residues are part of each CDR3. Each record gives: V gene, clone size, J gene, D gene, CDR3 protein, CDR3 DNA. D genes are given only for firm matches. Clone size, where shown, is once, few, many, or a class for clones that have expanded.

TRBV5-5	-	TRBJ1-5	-	CASSLDRYNQPQHF	TGTGCCAGCAGCTTGGACAGGTACAATCAGCCCCAGCATTTT
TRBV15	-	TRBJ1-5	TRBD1	CATSRDGDSKIPGNQPQHF	TGTGCCACCAGCAGAGATGGGGACAGTAAGATTCCCGGCAATCAGCCCCAGCATTTT
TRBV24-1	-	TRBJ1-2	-	CATSEQGTGYTF	TGTGCCACCAGTGAGCAGGGAACTGGCTACACTTTC
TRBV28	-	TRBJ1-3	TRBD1	CASSSGQSPNTIYF	TGTGCCAGCAGTTCGGGACAGTCTCCCAACACCATATATTTT
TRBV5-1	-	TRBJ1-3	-	CASSFTGLGNTIYF	TGCGCCAGCAGCTTTACAGGGCTCGGAAACACCATATATTTT
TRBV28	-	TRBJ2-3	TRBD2	CASSSRTSGSFADTQYF	TGTGCCAGCAGTTCTCGGACTAGCGGGAGTTTTGCAGATACGCAGTATTTT
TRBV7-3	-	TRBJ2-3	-	CASSFSLRSTDTQYF	TGTGCCAGCAGCTTCTCCTTGCGTAGCACAGATACGCAGTATTTT
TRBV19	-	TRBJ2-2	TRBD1	CASSIGDRATGELFF	TGTGCCAGTAGTATAGGGGACAGGGCAACCGGGGAGCTGTTTTTT
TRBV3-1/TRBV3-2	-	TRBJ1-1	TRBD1	CASSQEGQGPYSEAFF	TGTGCCAGCAGCCAAGAGGGACAGGGGCCATACTCGGAAGCTTTCTTT
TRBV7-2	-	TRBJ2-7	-	CASSSGPGSGEQYF	TGTGCCAGCAGCTCTGGACCGGGGTCGGGCGAGCAGTACTTC
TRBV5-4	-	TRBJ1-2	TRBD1	CASSLAIQGSYGYTF	TGTGCCAGCAGCTTGGCGATACAGGGGTCCTATGGCTACACCTTC
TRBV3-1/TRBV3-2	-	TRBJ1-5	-	CASSPGGNSNQPQHF	TGTGCCAGCAGCCCCGGGGGGAATAGCAATCAGCCCCAGCATTTT
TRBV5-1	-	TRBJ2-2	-	CASSREPPGNTGELFF	TGCGCCAGCAGCAGAGAGCCCCCGGGGAACACCGGGGAGCTGTTTTTT
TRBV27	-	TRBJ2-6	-	CASSSHGVGANVLTF	TGTGCCAGCAGTTCCCACGGGGTTGGGGCCAACGTCCTGACTTTC
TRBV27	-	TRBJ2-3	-	CASSPPPSPHGDTQYF	TGTGCCAGCAGTCCCCCTCCGAGCCCCCACGGAGATACGCAGTATTTT
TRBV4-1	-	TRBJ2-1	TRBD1	CASSARDRANDEQFF	TGCGCCAGCAGCGCCCGGGACAGGGCGAACGATGAGCAGTTCTTC
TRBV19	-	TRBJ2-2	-	CASTLRDAWAGELFF	TGTGCCAGTACTTTACGGGATGCTTGGGCCGGGGAGCTGTTTTTT
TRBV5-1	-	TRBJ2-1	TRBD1	CASSLMGTGGNEQFF	TGCGCCAGCAGCTTGATGGGGACAGGAGGAAATGAGCAGTTCTTC
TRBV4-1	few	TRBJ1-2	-	CASSQETVPNYGYTF	TGCGCCAGCAGCCAAGAAACAGTCCCTAACTATGGCTACACCTTC
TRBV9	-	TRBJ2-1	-	CASSVGLGQNNEQFF	TGTGCCAGCAGCGTAGGACTAGGCCAAAACAATGAGCAGTTCTTC